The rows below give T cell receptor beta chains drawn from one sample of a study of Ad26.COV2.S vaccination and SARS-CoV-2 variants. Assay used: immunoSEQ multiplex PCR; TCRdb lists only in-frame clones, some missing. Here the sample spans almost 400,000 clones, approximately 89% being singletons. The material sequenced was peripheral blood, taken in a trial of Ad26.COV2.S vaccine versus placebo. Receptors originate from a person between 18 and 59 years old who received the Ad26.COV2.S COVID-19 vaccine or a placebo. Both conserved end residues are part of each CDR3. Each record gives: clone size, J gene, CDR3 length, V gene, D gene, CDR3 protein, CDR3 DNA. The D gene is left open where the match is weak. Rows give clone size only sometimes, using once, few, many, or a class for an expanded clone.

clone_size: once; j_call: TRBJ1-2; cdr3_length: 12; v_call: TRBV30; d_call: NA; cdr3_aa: CAWGQTLYGYTF; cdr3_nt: TGTGCCTGGGGACAGACTCTCTATGGCTACACCTTC
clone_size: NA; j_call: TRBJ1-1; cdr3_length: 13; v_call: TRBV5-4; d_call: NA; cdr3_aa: CASSLEKNTEAFF; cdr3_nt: TGTGCCAGCAGCTTGGAAAAAAACACTGAAGCTTTCTTT
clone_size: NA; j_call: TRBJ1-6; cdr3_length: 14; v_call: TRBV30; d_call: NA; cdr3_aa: CAWDRLSGNSPLHF; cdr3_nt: TGTGCCTGGGACCGACTCTCTGGGAATTCACCCCTCCACTTT
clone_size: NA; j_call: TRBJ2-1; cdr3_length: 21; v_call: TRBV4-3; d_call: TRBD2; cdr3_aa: CASSQTELAGSESLYYNEQFF; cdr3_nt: TGCGCCAGCAGCCAAACCGAACTAGCGGGATCCGAATCCCTCTACTACAATGAGCAGTTCTTC
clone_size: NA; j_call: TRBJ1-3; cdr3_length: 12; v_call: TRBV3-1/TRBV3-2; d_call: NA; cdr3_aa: CASSQEGNTIYF; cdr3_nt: TGTGCCAGCAGCCAAGAAGGTAACACCATATATTTT
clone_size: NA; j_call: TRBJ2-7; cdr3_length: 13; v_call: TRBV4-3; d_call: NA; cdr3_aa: CASSTGLNYEQYF; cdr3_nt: TGCGCCAGCAGCACTGGACTGAACTACGAGCAGTACTTC
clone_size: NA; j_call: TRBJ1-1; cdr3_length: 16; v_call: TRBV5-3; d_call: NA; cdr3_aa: CARSPRRRAGSTEAFF; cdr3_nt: TGTGCCAGAAGCCCTCGGCGGAGGGCTGGGAGCACTGAAGCTTTCTTT
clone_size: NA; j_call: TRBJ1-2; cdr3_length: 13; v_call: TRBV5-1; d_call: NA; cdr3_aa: CASSLEGQGGYTF; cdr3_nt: TGCGCCAGCAGCTTGGAGGGGCAGGGTGGCTACACCTTC
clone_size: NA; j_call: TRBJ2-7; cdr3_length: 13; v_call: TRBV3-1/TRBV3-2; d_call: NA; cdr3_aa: CASSPVGLGEQYF; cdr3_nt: TGTGCCAGCAGCCCAGTGGGCCTGGGCGAGCAGTACTTC
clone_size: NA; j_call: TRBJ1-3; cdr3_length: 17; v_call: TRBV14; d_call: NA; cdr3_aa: CASSPLTAQVSGNTIYF; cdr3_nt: TGTGCCAGCAGCCCTCTGACCGCTCAAGTCTCTGGAAACACCATATATTTT
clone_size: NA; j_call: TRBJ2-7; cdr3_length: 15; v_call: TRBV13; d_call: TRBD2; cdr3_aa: CASSSLAGRVYEQYF; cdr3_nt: TGTGCCAGCAGCTCACTAGCGGGAAGAGTCTACGAGCAGTACTTC
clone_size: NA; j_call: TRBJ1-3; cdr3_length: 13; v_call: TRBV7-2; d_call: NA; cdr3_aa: CASGRISGNTIYF; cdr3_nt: TGTGCCAGCGGACGGATCTCTGGAAACACCATATATTTT
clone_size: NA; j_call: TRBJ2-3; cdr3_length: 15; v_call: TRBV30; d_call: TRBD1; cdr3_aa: CAWSPRTGLTDTQYF; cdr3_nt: TGTGCCTGGAGTCCAAGGACAGGGTTGACAGATACGCAGTATTTT
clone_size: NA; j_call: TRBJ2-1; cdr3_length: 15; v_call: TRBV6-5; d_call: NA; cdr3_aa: CASRIDRKIYNEQFF; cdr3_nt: TGTGCCAGCAGGATCGACAGGAAAATTTACAATGAGCAGTTCTTC